This T cell receptor (beta chain) comes out of a study of blood T cell repertoires in COVID-19 (dated by TCRdb to the early 2020s). The study in broad terms: Samples from collaborators originated in the United States, Italy and Spain and spanned both the acute and convalescent phases of COVID-19. The samples were drawn from the first 160 participants of the ongoing ImmuneRACE study and from some 1,300 subjects provided by 6 global collaborators. A de-identified subject ID, COVID-19 status, age in years and sex were almost always included in the sample metadata. HLA class I and class II types, where available, came from metadata supplied by the sample provider rather than from assay-based typing. The material from the prospective study consisted of cDNA or gDNA derived from T cells, B-cell-depleted T cells, or PBMCs. The dataset comprised deeply sampled blood TCRbeta repertoires from subjects exposed to, actively infected with, or recovered from COVID-19. The repertoires were released in a freely available public database meant as a resource for research on the immune response to SARS-CoV-2. What the work shows at the level of the full study, not this receptor alone: The amount of clinical and demographic metadata varied by source and participant and was provided uncurated.

TCRbeta CDR3 regions were amplified from genomic DNA using the immunoSEQ Assay, a bias-controlled multiplex PCR. On the authors' methods: The number of nucleated cells in each sample was estimated from the amplification of reference gene primers within the assay. To quantify the absolute abundance of each unique TCRbeta CDR3 rearrangement, sequence reads were collapsed and filtered. For each sample, productive Simpson clonality was calculated by taking the square root of Simpson's diversity index across productive rearrangements. This immuneACCESS table, as held by TCRdb, lists in-frame sequences with V and J called but not all clones. Of the missing ones, under half trace to an unresolved V gene in checked studies; the others have no known cause. V and J calls and clone size are as listed in that table; D and trimming were resolved from the DNA. The sample data list about 18,000 clones, and more than 65% of these were observed just once. The ten most abundant clones make up around 16% of the sample.

One collaborating source in Seattle enrolled patients while the patients were actively infected and followed the patients over time throughout the course of disease. Whole blood was collected in K2EDTA tubes by collaborating institutions according to the institutions' own protocols. Collaborator samples were shipped for TCRbeta analysis as frozen whole blood, isolated PBMCs, or DNA extracted from either sample type. From cysteine to phenylalanine, the CDR3 is 12 amino acids long. Kept here is only the CDR3 DNA, which spans 36 bases and is read in frame from base 1. The junction shows trimming of 7 bases on V and 7 bases on J, plus 13 bases between the germline ends. CDR1 LNHDA and CDR2 SQIVND are derived from the germline V gene (reference sequence). Turning to this clone: The clone's antigen remains unknown. No quality values exist for individual bases; no much larger clone is one base distant.

The specimen sequenced was peripheral blood. This clonotype was sampled from a man between 65 and 79 years old with COVID-19, enrolled during active disease. The V gene is TRBV19 and the J gene is TRBJ1-2; perhaps TRBD1 is the D gene, with 5 bases matching. The CDR3 is CASTKDSFGYTF. The DNA sequence reads TGTGCCAGTACCAAAGACAGCTTTGGCTACACCTTC.